The present entry profiles one TCR beta chain with its context. The sample originates from a study of T cells in Graves' hyperthyroidism and ophthalmopathy. V was trimmed by 3 bases and J by 1 base, leaving 16 bases between them. CDR3 length equals 16 residues. Per germline, CDR1 DFQATT and CDR2 SNEGSKA (reference sequence). Researchers took RNA transcripts and amplified the TCR beta CDR3 regions from them. HTBI primers were used for first-round RT-PCR of the TCR CDR3. Using its own MiXCR run on the multiplex PCR reads, TCRdb lists one record per CDR3 protein. The sample lists 650,000 to 800,000 distinct CDR3 sequences; roughly 45% were seen once.

The chain is built from TRBV20-1 and TRBJ1-5; the D gene is possibly TRBD1 (5 bases). Material: peripheral blood or thyroid tissue (not recorded which). This clonotype originated in an adult man with Graves' disease, either hyperthyroidism or ophthalmopathy (not recorded which). The CDR3 spells CSARGPGRASNQPQHF. As DNA, the CDR3 is TGCAGTGCTAGGGGTCCGGGCAGGGCGAGCAATCAGCCCCAGCATTTT.